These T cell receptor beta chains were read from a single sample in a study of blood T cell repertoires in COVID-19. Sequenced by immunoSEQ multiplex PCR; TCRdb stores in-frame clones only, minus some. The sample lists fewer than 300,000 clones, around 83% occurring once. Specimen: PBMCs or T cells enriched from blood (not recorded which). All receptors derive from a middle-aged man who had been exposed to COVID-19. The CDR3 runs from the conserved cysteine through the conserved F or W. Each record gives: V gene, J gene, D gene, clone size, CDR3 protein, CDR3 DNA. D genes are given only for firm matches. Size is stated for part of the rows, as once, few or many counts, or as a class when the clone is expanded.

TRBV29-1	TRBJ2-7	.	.	CSVGLSPYEQYF	TGCAGCGTTGGACTATCACCGTACGAGCAGTACTTC
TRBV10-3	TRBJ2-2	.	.	CAISESDSTTGELFF	TGTGCCATCAGTGAGTCGGATAGCACCACCGGGGAGCTGTTTTTT
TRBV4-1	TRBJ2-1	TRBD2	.	CASSRAGTSGFVTYNEQFF	TGCGCCAGCAGCCGAGCCGGGACTAGCGGGTTTGTGACTTACAATGAGCAGTTCTTC
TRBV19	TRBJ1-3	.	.	CASGRGFGNTIYF	TGTGCCAGTGGCAGGGGCTTTGGAAACACCATATATTTT
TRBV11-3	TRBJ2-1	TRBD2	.	CASSLGLAGRRPYNEQFF	TGTGCCAGCAGCTTGGGACTAGCGGGGAGAAGGCCCTACAATGAGCAGTTCTTC
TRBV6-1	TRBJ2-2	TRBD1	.	CASSARPGQKGTRELFF	TGTGCCAGCAGTGCAAGACCGGGACAGAAGGGAACCCGGGAGCTGTTTTTT
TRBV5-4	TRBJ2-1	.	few	CASSLGRDTSYNEQFF	TGTGCCAGCAGCTTGGGCCGGGACACGTCCTACAATGAGCAGTTCTTC
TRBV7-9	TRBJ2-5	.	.	CASSPPSAVVGETQYF	TGTGCCAGCAGCCCTCCCTCAGCCGTCGTGGGCGAGACCCAGTACTTC
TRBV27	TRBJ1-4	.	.	CASSLGAPEKLFF	TGTGCCAGCAGTTTAGGGGCTCCAGAGAAACTGTTTTTT
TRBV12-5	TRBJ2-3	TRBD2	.	CASGLGGSGSLFTDTQYF	TGTGCTAGTGGTTTGGGGGGGAGCGGGAGTCTTTTCACAGATACGCAGTATTTT
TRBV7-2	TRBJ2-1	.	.	CASSSMTRQVFF	TGTGCCAGCAGCTCGATGACCAGGCAAGTGTTCTTC
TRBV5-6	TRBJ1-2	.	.	CASSRIGDNDRGYTF	TGTGCCAGCAGCCGGATTGGGGACAATGACCGTGGCTACACCTTC
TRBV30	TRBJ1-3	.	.	CAWATSTIYF	TGTGCCTGGGCCACTTCCACCATATATTTT
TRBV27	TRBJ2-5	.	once	CASSLQGLQETQYF	TGTGCCAGCAGTTTACAAGGACTACAAGAGACCCAGTACTTC
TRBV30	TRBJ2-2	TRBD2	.	CAWSPLAGGPPNTGELFF	TGTGCCTGGAGTCCACTAGCGGGAGGGCCCCCGAACACCGGGGAGCTGTTTTTT
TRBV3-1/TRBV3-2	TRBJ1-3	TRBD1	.	CASSHQGGRSDTIYF	TGTGCCAGCAGCCACCAGGGGGGCAGGTCGGACACCATATATTTT
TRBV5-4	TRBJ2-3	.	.	CANRDTQYF	TGTGCCAACCGGGATACGCAGTATTTT
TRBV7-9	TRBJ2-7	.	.	CASSLGLFTPGTSSYEQYF	TGTGCCAGCAGCTTAGGCCTCTTTACTCCCGGGACAAGCTCCTACGAGCAGTACTTC
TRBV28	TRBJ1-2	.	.	CASNTGYYGYTF	TGTGCCAGCAACACGGGATACTATGGCTACACCTTC
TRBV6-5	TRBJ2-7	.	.	CASSFPGTREQYF	TGTGCCAGCAGTTTCCCCGGGACACGCGAGCAGTACTTC
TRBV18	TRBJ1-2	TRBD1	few	CASSPSQGGDYGYTF	TGTGCCAGCTCACCAAGCCAGGGGGGTGATTATGGCTACACCTTC
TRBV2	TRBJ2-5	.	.	CASNQRETQYF	TGTGCCAGCAATCAACGGGAGACCCAGTACTTC
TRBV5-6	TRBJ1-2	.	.	CASSSPGGYTF	TGTGCCAGCAGCTCGCCAGGGGGCTACACCTTC
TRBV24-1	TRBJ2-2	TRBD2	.	CATSARTSGRAPTGELFF	TGTGCCACCAGTGCCCGGACTAGCGGGAGGGCCCCCACCGGGGAGCTGTTTTTT
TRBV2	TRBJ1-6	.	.	CASADSGSPLHF	TGTGCCAGCGCGGACAGCGGCTCACCCCTCCACTTT
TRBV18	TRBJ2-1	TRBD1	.	CASSPGQPLGEQFF	TGTGCCAGCTCACCGGGACAGCCCCTAGGTGAGCAGTTCTTC
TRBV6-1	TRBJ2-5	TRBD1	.	CASRKTGAGETQYF	TGTGCCAGCAGAAAGACAGGGGCGGGGGAGACCCAGTACTTC
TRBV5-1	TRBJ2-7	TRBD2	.	CASRGAGGLHEQYF	TGCGCCAGCAGAGGAGCGGGAGGGCTCCACGAGCAGTACTTC
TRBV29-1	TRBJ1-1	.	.	CSVSDRGNTEAFF	TGCAGCGTCAGCGACAGAGGGAACACTGAAGCTTTCTTT
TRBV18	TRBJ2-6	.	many	CASSPPRSGANVLTF	TGTGCCAGCTCACCACCCCGCTCTGGGGCCAACGTCCTGACTTTC
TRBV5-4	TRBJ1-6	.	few	CASSLEGTPLHF	TGTGCCAGCAGCTTGGAAGGGACTCCCCTCCACTTT
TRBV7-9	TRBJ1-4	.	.	CASSLSTGTEKLFF	TGTGCCAGCAGCTTAAGTACAGGGACCGAAAAACTGTTTTTT
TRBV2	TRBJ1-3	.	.	CASQDPGNTIYF	TGTGCCAGCCAGGATCCTGGAAACACCATATATTTT
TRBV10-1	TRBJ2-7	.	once	CASSESRGGGSRLYEQYF	TGCGCCAGCAGTGAGTCGAGGGGAGGAGGAAGTAGACTCTACGAGCAGTACTTC
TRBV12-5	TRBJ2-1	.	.	CASGPHGVGGPLYNEQFF	TGTGCTAGTGGTCCCCATGGGGTGGGAGGTCCCCTCTACAATGAGCAGTTCTTC
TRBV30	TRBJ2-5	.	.	CAWLLHGETQYF	TGTGCCTGGCTACTTCACGGAGAGACCCAGTACTTC
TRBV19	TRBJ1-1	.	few	CASSIPTGRSTEAFF	TGTGCCAGTAGTATACCGACAGGTCGGAGCACTGAAGCTTTCTTT
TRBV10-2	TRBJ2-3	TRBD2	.	CAIGLAGDTQYF	TGCGCCATCGGACTAGCGGGAGATACGCAGTATTTT